What follows is one TCR beta chain and its context. The CDR3 runs 16 residues. Germline values: CDR1 MNHNS, CDR2 SASEGT. V was pared by 0 bases and J by 4 bases, with 14 bases between. This sample was included in a study of control samples from healthy donors and cancer patients. Only in-frame clones appear in the TCRdb table, and some are missing; sequencing was by immunoSEQ multiplex PCR. The sample lists about 38,000 clones, around four fifths occurring once. This rearrangement joins TRBV6-1 to TRBJ2-3; tentative D call: TRBD2 (7 bases). Sample: PBMCs. The clonotype comes from a woman in her sixties with lung cancer. The CDR3 DNA sequence: TGTGCCAGCAGTGAAGCTACGTGGGGGGGCGCAGATACGCAGTATTTT. This sequence encodes CASSEATWGGADTQYF.